The 19 T cell receptor beta chains listed next were all sequenced from one sample in a study of identical twins' blood T cells. TCRdb reprocessed the 5' RACE reads via MiXCR and lists one record per CDR3 protein. The sample consists of 300,000 to 450,000 distinct CDR3 sequences, roughly 28% of them appearing once. The specimen sequenced was PBMCs. Receptors were obtained from a woman aged 18-49 years in good health.

With regard to this clonotype: At one of its ends the junction is not consistent with the germline gene, which may arise from a read error. This rearrangement joins TRBV27 to TRBJ2-3, with 8 nucleotides matching TRBD1. This CDR3 contains 16 residues. Germline V gene sequence: CDR1 MNHEY, CDR2 SMNVEV (reference sequence). The DNA for the CDR3 is TGTGCCAGCAGAATGGGACAGGCATCGTTCACAGAGACGCAGTATTTT. The encoded protein is CASRMGQASFTETQYF.

Notes on this clonotype: Mismatch with germline at one junction end may stem from a read error. In nucleotides, the CDR3 is TGTGCCAGCAGCTATTCTGGGGCCAACATCCTGACTTTC. Its protein is CASSYSGANILTF. This chain uses TRBV3-1 with TRBJ2-6, with D tentatively TRBD1 (5 bases). There are 13 residues in the CDR3. Germline CDR1 LGHDT, CDR2 YNNKEL (reference sequence). Drawing the rest from reference TRBV3-1 and TRBJ2-6, the complete variable domain is DTAVSQTPKYLVTQMGNDKSIKCEQNLGHDTMYWYKQDSKKFLKIMFSYNNKELIINETVPNRFSPKSPDKAHLNLHINSLELGDSAVYFCASSYSGANILTFGAGSRLTVL.

This clonotype was seen a handful of times. This chain links TRBV20-1 with TRBJ2-3; 9 bases align to TRBD2. Germline V gene lookup returns CDR1 DFQATT and CDR2 SNEGSKA (reference sequence). The CDR3 runs to 14 residues. V lost 6 bases and J lost 4; bases outside the gene matches: 8. CDR3 nucleotides: TGCAGTGCCATCATCAGCGGGAGGCCAGATACGCAGTATTTT. Its translation is CSAIISGRPDTQYF.

The chain is built from TRBV29-1 and TRBJ2-7, with D unresolved. The ends were cut back, 1 base at V and 0 bases at J, with 7 bases in the middle. The CDR3 has 13 residues. Germline-derived CDR1 and CDR2 are SQVTM and ANQGSEA. As DNA, the CDR3 is TGCAGCGTTGAAGGACCCAGCTCCTACGAGCAGTACTTC. It translates to CSVEGPSSYEQYF.

V usage is TRBV7-8 and J usage is TRBJ1-1, with a possible D match to TRBD1 (5 bases). This CDR3 region has 15 residues. V was shortened by 5 bases and J by 1 base, with 14 bases between the two germline ends. Germline CDR1 reads SGHVS; CDR2 reads FQNEAQ. The CDR3 reads CASSPSGGKNTEAFF. The DNA of the CDR3 is TGTGCCAGCAGCCCGTCCGGGGGGAAGAACACTGAAGCTTTCTTT.

V and J are TRBV12-5 and TRBJ1-1, with TRBD1 as a possible D gene (5 bases). With 6 bases removed from V and 1 base from J, the gap between germline ends came to 18 bases. Germline loops: CDR1 LGHNT, CDR2 FRNRAP. This CDR3 comprises 16 residues. The CDR3 nucleotides are TGTGCTAGTGGGCTACGGGGTGAAGGGGCGAACACTGAAGCTTTCTTT. This encodes CASGLRGEGANTEAFF. The entire variable domain, with the rest obtained from reference TRBV12-5 and TRBJ1-1, is as follows: DARVTQTPRHKVTEMGQEVTMRCQPILGHNTVFWYRQTMMQGLELLAYFRNRAPLDDSGMPKDRFSAEMPDATLATLKIQPSEPRDSAVYFCASGLRGEGANTEAFFGQGTRLTVV.

This clonotype turned up a few times. The chain links TRBV12-3 or TRBV12-4 to TRBJ1-1; D may be TRBD1 (5 bases). The CDR3 covers 14 residues. The V end lost 6 bases, the J end lost 1 base, and 12 bases lay between the germline ends. DNA of the CDR3: TGTGCCAGCAGCCCTACCCAGGGGAACACTGAAGCTTTCTTT. This translates into CASSPTQGNTEAFF.

This chain joins TRBV11-2 and TRBJ2-1; unclear D gene. From germline, CDR1 is SGHAT and CDR2 FQNNGV. The CDR3 contains 15 residues. V was clipped by 0 bases and J by 2 bases, with 8 bases between them. Here the CDR3 reads CASSLDGEPYNEQFF. Here the CDR3 DNA reads TGTGCCAGCAGCTTAGATGGGGAACCCTACAATGAGCAGTTCTTC.

The V call is TRBV11-2, the J call TRBJ2-3; 10 bases fit TRBD2. CDR1 is SGHAT, CDR2 FQNNGV, per germline. The V gene end was trimmed by 2 bases and the J gene end by 4 bases; junction bases not matched to a gene: 12. CDR3 length: 18 residues. CDR3: CASSLQGLIAGGADTQYF. DNA for the CDR3: TGTGCCAGCAGCTTACAAGGGCTTATAGCGGGAGGAGCAGATACGCAGTATTTT.

This clonotype was counted at least ten times. The chain is built from TRBV12-3 or TRBV12-4 and TRBJ1-6; 7 bases match TRBD1. With V trimmed by 6 bases and J by 7 bases, 6 bases remained unmatched. The CDR3 length is 14 residues. Written as DNA, the CDR3 is TGTGCCAGCAGCTTGACAGGGAAGAATTCACCCCTCCACTTT. Encoded protein: CASSLTGKNSPLHF.

The table lists this clonotype with a count of one. This CDR3 is missing its conserved last phenylalanine or tryptophan, likely due to a read error. The CDR3 loop reads CASSYTTRTASNTEAFL. CDR3 nucleotide sequence: TGTGCCAGCAGTTACACAACCCGGACGGCATCAAACACTGAAGCTTTCCTT. The V gene is TRBV6-5, the J gene TRBJ1-1; D uncertain. The length of the CDR3 is 17 residues. Germline V gives CDR1 MNHEY, CDR2 SVGAGI. Deletions cut 2 bases from V and 2 bases from J, with 18 bases between.

This clonotype has a handful of counts. The genes are TRBV20-1 and TRBJ1-1, with D uncertain. V lost 5 bases and J 1 base, leaving 8 bases between the germline ends. This CDR3 contains 12 residues. Germline-derived CDR1 and CDR2 are DFQATT and SNEGSKA (reference sequence). The CDR3 here is CSAAKGNTEAFF. The CDR3 bases are TGCAGTGCTGCTAAGGGGAACACTGAAGCTTTCTTT.

Many counts were recorded for this clonotype. The rearrangement links TRBV12-3 or TRBV12-4 to TRBJ2-2; no reliable D call. The V and J ends lost 3 bases and 0 bases respectively, with 17 bases between them. The CDR3 has 18 residues. This CDR3 reads CASSFSALAPSNTGELFF. In DNA form, the CDR3 reads TGTGCCAGCAGTTTTTCGGCGTTAGCCCCTTCGAACACCGGGGAGCTGTTTTTT.

The chain combines TRBV29-1 with TRBJ2-7; 7 bases agree with TRBD1. Germline trimming cut 5 bases from V and 2 bases from J; bases unmatched to any gene: 9. CDR1 SQVTM and CDR2 ANQGSEA come from the germline V gene. The CDR3 runs to 14 residues. The CDR3 spells CSVIGGDRTYEQYF. CDR3 bases: TGCAGCGTTATAGGTGGGGACAGAACCTACGAGCAGTACTTC.

The chain links TRBV6-2 or TRBV6-3 to TRBJ2-1; tentatively, D is TRBD1 (5 bases). Trimming left V 0 bases short and J 9 bases short, with 6 bases between. Germline V lookup: CDR1 MNHEY, CDR2 SVGEGT. CDR3 length: 12 amino acids. CDR3 sequence reads: CASSYSGAEQFF. The CDR3, as DNA: TGTGCCAGCAGTTACTCAGGGGCTGAGCAGTTCTTC.

This clonotype has a handful of counts. The chain uses TRBV3-1 and TRBJ1-1; the D is unclear. The V end was cut by 0 bases, the J end by 1 base, with 15 bases between. The germline gives CDR1 LGHDT, CDR2 YNNKEL (reference sequence). This CDR3 has 17 residues. CDR3 residues: CASSQELGQPANTEAFF. CDR3 sequence (DNA): TGTGCCAGCAGCCAAGAGTTAGGGCAGCCGGCGAACACTGAAGCTTTCTTT.

The chain joins TRBV20-1 to TRBJ2-1, with D maybe TRBD2 (7 bases). Trimming pared 0 bases from V and 4 bases from J, leaving 16 bases between. Germline V gene lookup returns CDR1 DFQATT and CDR2 SNEGSKA (reference sequence). The CDR3 runs 16 residues. CDR3 nucleotide sequence: TGCAGTGCTAGAGATCGGTTGGAGGGGGGGTACAATGAGCAGTTCTTC. It specifies CSARDRLEGGYNEQFF.

This rearrangement joins TRBV5-6 to TRBJ1-5; possibly TRBD1 for D (6 bases). CDR3 length equals 15 residues. With 2 bases removed from V and 4 bases from J, the gap between germline ends came to 13 bases. Germline lookup yields CDR1 SGHDT and CDR2 YYEEEE. The CDR3: CASSFGSGANQPQHF. CDR3 coding DNA: TGTGCCAGCAGCTTTGGGTCGGGGGCTAATCAGCCCCAGCATTTT.

The chain has TRBV5-1 and TRBJ2-2; unclear D gene. The CDR3 is 13 amino acids. Trimming removed 4 bases at V and 5 bases at J, with 9 bases between. Germline loops: CDR1 SGHRS, CDR2 YFSETQ. The CDR3 DNA follows: TGCGCCAGCAGCCCATTACCAACCGGGGAGCTGTTTTTT. Translating it yields CASSPLPTGELFF.